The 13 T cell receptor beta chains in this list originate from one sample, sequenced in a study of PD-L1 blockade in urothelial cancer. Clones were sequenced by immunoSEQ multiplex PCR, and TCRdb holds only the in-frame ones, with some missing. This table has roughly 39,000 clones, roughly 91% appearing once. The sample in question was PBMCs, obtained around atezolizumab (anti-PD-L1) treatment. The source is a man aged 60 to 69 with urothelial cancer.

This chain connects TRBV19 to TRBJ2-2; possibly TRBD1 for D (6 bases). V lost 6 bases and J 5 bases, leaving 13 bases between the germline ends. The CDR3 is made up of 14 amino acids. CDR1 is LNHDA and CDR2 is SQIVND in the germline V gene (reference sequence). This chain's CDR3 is CASRGIQGTGELFF. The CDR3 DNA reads TGTGCCAGTAGGGGAATACAGGGTACCGGGGAGCTGTTTTTT.

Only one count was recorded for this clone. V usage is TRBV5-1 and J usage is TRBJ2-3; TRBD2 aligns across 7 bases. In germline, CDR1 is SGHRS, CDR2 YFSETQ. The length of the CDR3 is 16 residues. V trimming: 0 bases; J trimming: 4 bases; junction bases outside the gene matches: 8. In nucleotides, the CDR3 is TGCGCCAGCAGCTTGGGAGGGGCGGGAGCCGCAGATACGCAGTATTTT. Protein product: CASSLGGAGAADTQYF.

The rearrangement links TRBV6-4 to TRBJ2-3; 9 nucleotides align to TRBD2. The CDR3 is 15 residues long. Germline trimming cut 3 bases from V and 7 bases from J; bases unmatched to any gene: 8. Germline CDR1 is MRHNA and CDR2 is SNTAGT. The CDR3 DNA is TGTGCCAGCAGTGAGACGGCGGGGGGGTCGAATACGCAGTATTTT. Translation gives CASSETAGGSNTQYF.

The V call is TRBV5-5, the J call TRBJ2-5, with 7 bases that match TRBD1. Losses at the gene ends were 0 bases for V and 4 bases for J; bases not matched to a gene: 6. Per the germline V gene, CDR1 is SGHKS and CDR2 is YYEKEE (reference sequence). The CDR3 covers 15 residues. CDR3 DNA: TGTGCCAGCAGCTTGGTTTTAGGGGGCGGAGAGACCCAGTACTTC. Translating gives CASSLVLGGGETQYF.

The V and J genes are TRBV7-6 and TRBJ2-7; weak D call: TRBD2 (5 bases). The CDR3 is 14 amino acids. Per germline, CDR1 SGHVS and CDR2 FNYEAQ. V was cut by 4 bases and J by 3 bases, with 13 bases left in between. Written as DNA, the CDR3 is TGTGCCAGCAGCTCCCCCGACGAGGGCTACGAGCAGTACTTC. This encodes CASSSPDEGYEQYF.

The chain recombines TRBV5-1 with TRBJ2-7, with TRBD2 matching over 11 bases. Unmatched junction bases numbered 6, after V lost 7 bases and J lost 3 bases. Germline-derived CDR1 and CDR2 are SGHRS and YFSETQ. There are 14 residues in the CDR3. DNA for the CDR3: TGCGCCAGCGTACATGGGACTAGCGGCTACGAGCAGTACTTC. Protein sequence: CASVHGTSGYEQYF.

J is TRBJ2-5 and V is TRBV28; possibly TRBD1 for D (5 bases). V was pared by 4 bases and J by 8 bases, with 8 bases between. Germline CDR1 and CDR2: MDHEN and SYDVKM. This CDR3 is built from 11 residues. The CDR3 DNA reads TGTGCCAGCAGTTCTACAGGCACCCAGTACTTC. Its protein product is CASSSTGTQYF.

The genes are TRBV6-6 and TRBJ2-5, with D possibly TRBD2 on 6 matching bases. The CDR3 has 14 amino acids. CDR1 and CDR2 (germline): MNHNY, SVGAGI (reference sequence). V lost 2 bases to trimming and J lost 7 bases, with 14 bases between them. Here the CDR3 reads CASSYEGRGVTQYF. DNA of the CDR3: TGTGCCAGCAGTTACGAGGGGCGGGGAGTGACCCAGTACTTC.

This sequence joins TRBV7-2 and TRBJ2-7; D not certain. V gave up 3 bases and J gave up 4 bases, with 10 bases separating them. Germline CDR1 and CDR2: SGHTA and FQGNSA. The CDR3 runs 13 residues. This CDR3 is CASSFISRYEQYF. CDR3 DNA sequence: TGTGCCAGCAGCTTTATTTCTCGTTACGAGCAGTACTTC. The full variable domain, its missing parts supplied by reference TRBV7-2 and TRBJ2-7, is GAGVSQSPSNKVTEKGKDVELRCDPISGHTALYWYRQSLGQGLEFLIYFQGNSAPDKSGLPSDRFSAERTGGSVSTLTIQRTQQEDSAVYLCASSFISRYEQYFGPGTRLTVT.

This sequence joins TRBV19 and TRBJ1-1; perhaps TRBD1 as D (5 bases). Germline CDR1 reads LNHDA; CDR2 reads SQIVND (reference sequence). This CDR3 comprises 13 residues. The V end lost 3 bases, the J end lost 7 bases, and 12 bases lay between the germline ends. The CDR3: CASSIYEQGEAFF. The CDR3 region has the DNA TGTGCCAGTAGTATCTACGAGCAGGGTGAAGCTTTCTTT.

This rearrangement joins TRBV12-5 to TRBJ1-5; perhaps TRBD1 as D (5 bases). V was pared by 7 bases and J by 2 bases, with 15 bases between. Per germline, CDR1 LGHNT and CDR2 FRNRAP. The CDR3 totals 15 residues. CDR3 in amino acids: CASAWRGTGNQPQHF. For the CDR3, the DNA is TGTGCTAGTGCCTGGCGGGGGACTGGCAATCAGCCCCAGCATTTT.

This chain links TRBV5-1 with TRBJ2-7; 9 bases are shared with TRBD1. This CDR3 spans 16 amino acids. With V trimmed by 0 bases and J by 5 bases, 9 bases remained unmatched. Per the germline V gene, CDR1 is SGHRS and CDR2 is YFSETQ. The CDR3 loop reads CASSLGGGQGTNEQYF. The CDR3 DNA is TGCGCCAGCAGCTTGGGGGGAGGACAGGGGACGAACGAGCAGTACTTC.

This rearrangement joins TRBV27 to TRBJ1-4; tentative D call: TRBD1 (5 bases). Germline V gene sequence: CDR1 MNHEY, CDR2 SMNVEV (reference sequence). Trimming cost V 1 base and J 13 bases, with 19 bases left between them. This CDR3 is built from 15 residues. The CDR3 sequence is CASSLWPTGGGTLFF. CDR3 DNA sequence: TGTGCCAGCAGTTTATGGCCCACGGGGGGGGGTACACTGTTTTTT.